These 15 T cell receptor beta chains were all obtained from the same sample, sequenced in a study of response to subunit inactivated influenza vaccine. TCRdb recomputed calls from the RT-PCR reads with MiXCR, one row per CDR3 protein. The sample has hundreds of thousands of distinct CDR3 sequences, 12% to 15% seen once; the top ten hold roughly 7.2%. The sample here was PBMCs from blood, taken about 14 days before vaccination. The receptor source for this set is a man in his fifties who received an inactivated influenza vaccine.

This chain links TRBV4-2 with TRBJ2-3, with no clear D. V was pared by 0 bases and J by 6 bases, with 13 bases between. Germline V gene data show CDR1 as LGHNA and CDR2 as YNFKEQ. This CDR3 comprises 15 residues. The CDR3 region has the DNA TGTGCCAGCAGCCAAGAAGCTATCGGGCCTGATACGCAGTATTTT. Translating it yields CASSQEAIGPDTQYF.

This clonotype was seen more than once but under ten times. The gene calls are TRBV20-1 and TRBJ2-7; 7 bases match TRBD1. Losses at the gene ends were 4 bases for V and 2 bases for J; bases not matched to a gene: 5. Looked up from germline, CDR1 is DFQATT and CDR2 is SNEGSKA (reference sequence). The CDR3 spans 13 residues. CDR3 sequence (DNA): TGCAGTGCTACCGGACAGGAAGCCTACGAGCAGTACTTC. Residues: CSATGQEAYEQYF.

This clonotype showed up just a few times. The genes are TRBV27 and TRBJ2-3; D perhaps matches TRBD2 (5 bases). V was cut by 0 bases and J by 1 base, with 8 bases left in between. The V gene's germline CDR1 is MNHEY and CDR2 SMNVEV (reference sequence). This CDR3 has 15 residues. The CDR3, as DNA: TGTGCCAGCAGTTTATCGGACTTCGGCACAGATACGCAGTATTTT. Its protein product is CASSLSDFGTDTQYF.

The gene calls are TRBV6-6 and TRBJ2-7; 10 bases agree with TRBD1. Trimming at V came to 0 bases and at J to 2 bases, leaving 4 bases not matched to a gene. The CDR3 extends over 16 amino acids. CDR1 MNHNY and CDR2 SVGAGI come from the germline V gene (reference sequence). DNA for the CDR3: TGTGCCAGCAGTTACTCGACCGGGACAGGGGCCTACGAGCAGTACTTC. Amino acid sequence: CASSYSTGTGAYEQYF.

This rearrangement joins TRBV4-1 to TRBJ1-2, with TRBD1 matching over 7 bases. J was trimmed by 4 bases and V by 3 bases; bases with no gene match: 5. The CDR3 length is 14 residues. Germline V gene sequence: CDR1 MGHRA, CDR2 YSYEKL. CDR3 residues: CASSQEGTAYGYTF. As DNA, the CDR3 is TGCGCCAGCAGCCAGGAAGGGACAGCCTATGGCTACACCTTC.

The rearrangement links TRBV10-3 to TRBJ2-2, with 10 positions matching TRBD1. The CDR3 contains 16 residues. Unmatched junction bases numbered 6, after V lost 4 bases and J lost 4 bases. Germline assignment: CDR1 ENHRY and CDR2 SYGVKD. In DNA form, the CDR3 reads TGTGCCATCAGTGGGTTCGACAGGGGGCTCACCGGGGAGCTGTTTTTT. Its protein is CAISGFDRGLTGELFF.

This clonotype was seen more than once but under ten times. The chain has TRBV19 and TRBJ1-2; D unclear. The CDR3 loop spans 15 amino acids. Per the germline V gene, CDR1 is LNHDA and CDR2 is SQIVND (reference sequence). Trimming pared 1 base from V and 4 bases from J, leaving 13 bases between. CDR3 DNA sequence: TGTGCCAGTAGTATAGGACTCGGCGGCCGCTATGGCTACACCTTC. Residues: CASSIGLGGRYGYTF.

The chain employs TRBV9 and TRBJ2-1; D is unresolved. V lost 3 bases and J 0 bases, leaving 10 bases between the germline ends. Germline V gene data show CDR1 as SGDLS and CDR2 as YYNGEE. The CDR3 runs 15 residues. DNA of the CDR3: TGTGCCAGCAGCGGAGGACCGAACTCCTACAATGAGCAGTTCTTC. Amino acids: CASSGGPNSYNEQFF. Using reference TRBV9 and TRBJ2-1 for the parts outside the CDR3, the full variable domain is DSGVTQTPKHLITATGQRVTLRCSPRSGDLSVYWYQQSLDQGLQFLIQYYNGEERAKGNILERFSAQQFPDLHSELNLSSLELGDSALYFCASSGGPNSYNEQFFGPGTRLTVL.

There are a few counts of this clonotype. The chain has TRBV5-5 and TRBJ2-7; 8 nucleotides agree with TRBD1. Unmatched junction bases numbered 6, after V lost 4 bases and J lost 3 bases. There are 14 residues in the CDR3. The germline CDR1 and CDR2 sequences are SGHKS and YYEKEE (reference sequence). The CDR3 sequence: CASSPGQDIYEQYF. CDR3 bases: TGTGCCAGCAGCCCGGGACAGGACATCTACGAGCAGTACTTC.

This clonotype turned up a few times. V usage is TRBV4-1 and J usage is TRBJ1-2; possibly TRBD1 for D (6 bases). The germline CDR1 and CDR2 sequences are MGHRA and YSYEKL. The CDR3 length is 16 residues. V was clipped by 4 bases and J by 0 bases, with 15 bases between them. The CDR3 nucleotides read TGCGCCAGCAGCCCCCAACCGGGACAAGCTAACTATGGCTACACCTTC. Translated: CASSPQPGQANYGYTF.

A remark on this clonotype: This may arise from a read error, as a much more abundant clone is one base away. The V call is TRBV9, the J call TRBJ2-1; D is tentatively TRBD1 or TRBD2 (5 bases each). This CDR3 is 15 amino acids long. Germline CDR1 is SGDLS and CDR2 is YYNGEE. V lost 0 bases, J lost 0 bases, and 7 bases lay in between. The CDR3 sequence is CASSVGGNSYNEQFF. As DNA, the CDR3 is TGTGCCAGCAGCGTAGGGGGGAACTCCTACAATGAGCAGTTCTTC.

This clonotype was observed a handful of times. The chain couples TRBV11-2 to TRBJ1-3, with a weak D call TRBD1 (6 bases). CDR1 and CDR2 from the germline V gene are SGHAT and FQNNGV. With 5 bases removed from V and 0 bases from J, the gap between germline ends came to 14 bases. The CDR3 is 16 amino acids. CDR3 in amino acids: CASSPPGHPSGNTIYF. The CDR3 DNA follows: TGTGCCAGCAGCCCCCCGGGACACCCCTCTGGAAACACCATATATTTT.

In its sample, this clonotype was seen a few times. The chain joins TRBV28 to TRBJ1-5; no firm D call. Looked up from germline, CDR1 is MDHEN and CDR2 is SYDVKM. This CDR3 spans 11 amino acids. V lost 5 bases and J lost 6, with 5 bases in between. This CDR3 is CASSRTQPQHF. CDR3 DNA sequence: TGTGCCAGCAGTCGGACTCAGCCCCAGCATTTT. Drawing the rest from reference TRBV28 and TRBJ1-5, the complete variable domain is DVKVTQSSRYLVKRTGEKVFLECVQDMDHENMFWYRQDPGLGLRLIYFSYDVKMKEKGDIPEGYSVSREKKERFSLILESASTNQTSMYLCASSRTQPQHFGDGTRLSIL.

In its sample, this clonotype was seen once. This chain connects TRBV20-1 to TRBJ2-1; 7 nucleotides match TRBD1. CDR1 and CDR2 (germline): DFQATT, SNEGSKA (reference sequence). V dropped 2 bases and J dropped 4; count of bases not matched to a gene: 11. The CDR3 consists of 16 residues. The CDR3 nucleotides read TGCAGTGCTAGAACCATCACAGGGGCGCGATACAATGAGCAGTTCTTC. This sequence encodes CSARTITGARYNEQFF.

The chain recombines TRBV7-6 with TRBJ2-7; TRBD1 is a possible D gene (5 bases). The germline CDR1 and CDR2 sequences are SGHVS and FNYEAQ. The V and J ends lost 1 base and 1 base respectively, with 14 bases between them. The CDR3 is 16 amino acids. Here the CDR3 reads CASSLGPIRGSYEQYF. CDR3 sequence (DNA): TGTGCCAGCAGCTTAGGGCCGATTAGGGGTTCCTACGAGCAGTACTTC.